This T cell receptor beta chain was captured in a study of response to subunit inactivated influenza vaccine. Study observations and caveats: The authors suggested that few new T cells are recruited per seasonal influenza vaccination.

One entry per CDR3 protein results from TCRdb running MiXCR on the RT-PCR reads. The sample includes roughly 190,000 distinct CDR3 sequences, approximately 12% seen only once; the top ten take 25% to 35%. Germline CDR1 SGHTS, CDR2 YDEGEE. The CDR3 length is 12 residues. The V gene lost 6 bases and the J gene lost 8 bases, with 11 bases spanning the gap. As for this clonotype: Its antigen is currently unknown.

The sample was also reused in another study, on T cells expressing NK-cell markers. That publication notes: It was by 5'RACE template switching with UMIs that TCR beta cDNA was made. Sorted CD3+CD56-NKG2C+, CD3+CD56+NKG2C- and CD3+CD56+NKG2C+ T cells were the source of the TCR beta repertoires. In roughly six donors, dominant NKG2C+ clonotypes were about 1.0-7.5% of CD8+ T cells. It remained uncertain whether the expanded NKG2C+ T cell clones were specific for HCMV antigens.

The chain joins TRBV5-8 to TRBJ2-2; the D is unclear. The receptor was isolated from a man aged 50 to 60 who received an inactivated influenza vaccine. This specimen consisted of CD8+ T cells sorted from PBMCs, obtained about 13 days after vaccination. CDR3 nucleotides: TGTGCCAGCACCAACCGGTTAGGGGAGCTGTTTTTT. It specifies CASTNRLGELFF.